This T cell receptor beta chain came from a study of follicular helper T cells after annual influenza vaccination (dated by TCRdb to between 2016 and 2019). The study in broad terms: After each seasonal influenza vaccination, blood was collected on days 0, 7 and 28. Multi-year samples were available from six subjects, with four subjects covering two vaccination seasons and two subjects covering three seasons. One week after vaccination, a second recruited cohort of approximately 11 subjects (Table S1) displayed a similar ICOS+CD38+ cTfh response. The 2013-2014 samples were cryopreserved, while the 2015 samples were processed right after collection. To study recall of cTfh clones, some subjects were followed through successive annual vaccinations in the 2013-2014, 2014-2015 and 2015-2016 seasons.

Receptors were amplified or captured by the immunoSEQ multiplex PCR assay. Adaptive Biotechnologies handled the TCRB amplification, library preparation, sequencing and preliminary bioinformatics at Survey level resolution. For TCRB sequencing, genomic DNA from sorted cTfh populations was amplified by multiplex PCR. The paper's data handling went like this. Clonality was computed in R as 1 minus normalized Shannon entropy; the Gini index was calculated with the R package ineq. To get the overlap score, the summed counts of shared sequences were divided by the total counts of all sequences in both of the compared samples. Significance of shared clonotypes was assessed by Fisher's exact test, with a theoretical repertoire of 10^7 TCRB sequences assumed. In its TCRdb copy, this immuneACCESS table keeps in-frame sequences only and misses some clones. Where compared with another copy, unresolved V genes explain less than half of these, and the others have no known cause. V, J and clone size are those of that table, while D and trimming were read from the DNA. A total of 9,500 or so clones appear in this sample, approximately 78% of them only once. Jointly, the top ten make up about 4% of the sample.

Turning to this clone: The clone's antigen remains unknown. No clone much larger than this one lies a single base away; base qualities are absent.

This specimen's time point label, interpreted: 2015-2016 season, 7 days after influenza vaccination. Adults were given seasonal inactivated influenza vaccine (Fluvarix), and sorted blood CD4 subsets were followed by TCRB sequencing before and after vaccination. To be eligible, subjects had to be community-dwelling and could not have received an influenza vaccine during the previous 6 months. Exclusions included influenza vaccine contraindications, substance abuse, HIV/AIDS, active malignancy, immunomodulatory medication and active illness such as respiratory infection. Per time point, between 40 and 100 mL of blood was sampled. Non-naive CD4+CXCR5+PD-1+ cells were defined as circulating Tfh and were sorted into ICOS+CD38+ and ICOS-CD38- fractions. Ficoll-Paque PLUS or SepMate separation was used to isolate PBMC. Before DNA was extracted, the cell subsets were sorted from PBMC using a BD FACS Aria.

Beyond this particular receptor, the publication reports: A recurrent oligoclonal ICOS+CD38+ cTfh response containing tetramer and AIM influenza-specific clonotypes was recalled by successive annual vaccinations. Productive TCRB sequences were recovered from only about 8.5-22% of analyzed cells, so rare clonotypes could not be sampled. Day 7 ICOS+CD38+ clones were most often found later in ICOS-CD38- cTfh, suggesting that subset may serve as a memory reservoir. ICOS+CD38+ cTfh clonality correlated with the frequency of that population, and its change correlated with the change in circulating plasmablast frequency.

V trim: 3 bases; J trim: 15 bases; unmatched bases: 8. CDR1 and CDR2, per the germline V gene, are SGHVS and FQNEAQ. The CDR3 spans 13 residues, from the cysteine through the phenylalanine. The retained sequence is limited to the CDR3, 39 bases, with the frame set at the first base. The sample consisted of CXCR5+ CD38- circulating T follicular helper cells from blood, taken 7 days after influenza vaccination. The sample's cell subset or site label, in plain terms: circulating Tfh, non-naive CD4+CXCR5+PD-1+ (ICOS+CD38+ or ICOS-CD38-). Here the chain combines TRBV7-8 and TRBJ2-1; 10 central nucleotides agree with TRBD2. The origin of this receptor is an adult who received the influenza vaccine. The CDR3 in this case is CASSLKRGGRVFF. The DNA sequence is TGTGCCAGCAGCTTGAAGCGGGGGGGCCGAGTGTTCTTC.